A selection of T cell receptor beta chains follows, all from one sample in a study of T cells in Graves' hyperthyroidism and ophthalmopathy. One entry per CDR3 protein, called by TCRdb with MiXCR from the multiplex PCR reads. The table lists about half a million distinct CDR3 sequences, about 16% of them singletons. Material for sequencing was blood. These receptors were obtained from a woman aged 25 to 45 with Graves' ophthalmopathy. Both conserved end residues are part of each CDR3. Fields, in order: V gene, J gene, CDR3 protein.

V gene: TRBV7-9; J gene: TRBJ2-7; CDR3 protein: CASSPFLAGYHYEQYF
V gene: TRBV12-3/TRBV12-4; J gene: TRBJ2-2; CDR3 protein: CASIWTGGTGELFF
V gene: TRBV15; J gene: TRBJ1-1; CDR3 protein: CATSNPQVSNTEAFF
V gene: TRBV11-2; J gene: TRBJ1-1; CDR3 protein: CASSLVAGTMNTEAFF
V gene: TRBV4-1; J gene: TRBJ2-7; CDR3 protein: CASSPESSYEQYF
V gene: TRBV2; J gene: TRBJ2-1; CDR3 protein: CASGRDRVDEQFF
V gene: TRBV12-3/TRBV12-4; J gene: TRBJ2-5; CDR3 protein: CASMRGARETQYF
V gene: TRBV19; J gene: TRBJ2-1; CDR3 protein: CASSSDVPYNEQFF
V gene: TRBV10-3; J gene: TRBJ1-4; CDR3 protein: CAISESVAGSSERLFF
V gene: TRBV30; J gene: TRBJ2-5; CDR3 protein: CAWSVWGPRETQYF
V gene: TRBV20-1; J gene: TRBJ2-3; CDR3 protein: CSAITDTQYF
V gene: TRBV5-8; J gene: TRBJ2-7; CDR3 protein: CASTLMAGGLNEQYF
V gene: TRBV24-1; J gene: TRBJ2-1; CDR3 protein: CATYPRGQFF
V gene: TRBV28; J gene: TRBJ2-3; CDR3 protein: CASAIGGDTQYF
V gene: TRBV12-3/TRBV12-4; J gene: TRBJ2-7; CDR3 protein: CASSMDNGGEQYF
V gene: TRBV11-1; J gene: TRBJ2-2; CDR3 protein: CASSLGLASTGELFF
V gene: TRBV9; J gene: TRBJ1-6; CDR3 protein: CASSGVGTRNSPLHF
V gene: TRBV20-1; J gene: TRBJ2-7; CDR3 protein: CSAEQQTYEQYF
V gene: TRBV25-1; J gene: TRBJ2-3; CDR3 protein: CASSPPEETITDTQYF
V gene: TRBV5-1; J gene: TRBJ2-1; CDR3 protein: CASYSSYNEQFF
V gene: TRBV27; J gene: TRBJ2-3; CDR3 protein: CASSLTESTDTQYF
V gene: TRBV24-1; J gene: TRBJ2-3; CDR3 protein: CATSYRQGDTQYF
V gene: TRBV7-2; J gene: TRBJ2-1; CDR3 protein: CASSLPDRLRADEQFF
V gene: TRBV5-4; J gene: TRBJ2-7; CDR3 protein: CASSPQGNHLDEQYF
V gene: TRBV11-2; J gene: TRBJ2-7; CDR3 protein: CASSFIRSSDYEQYF
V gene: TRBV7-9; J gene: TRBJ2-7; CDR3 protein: CASNPAGESYEQYF
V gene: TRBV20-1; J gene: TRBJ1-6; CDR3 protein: CSARSPRDRGRRDSPLHF
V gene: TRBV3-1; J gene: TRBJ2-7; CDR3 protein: CASSQSPGTGGFLYEQYF
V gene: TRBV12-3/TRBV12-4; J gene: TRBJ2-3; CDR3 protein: CASLAGGADTQYF
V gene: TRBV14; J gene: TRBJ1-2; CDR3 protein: CASSPHGSGRGYTF
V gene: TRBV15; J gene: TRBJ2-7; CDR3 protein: CATSSPGTRRTTSYEQYF
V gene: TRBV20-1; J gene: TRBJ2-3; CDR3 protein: CSAPREGPTDTQYF
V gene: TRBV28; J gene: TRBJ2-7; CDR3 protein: CASSVTSGSLYEQYF
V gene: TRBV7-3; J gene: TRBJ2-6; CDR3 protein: CASSLLGGAGANVLTF
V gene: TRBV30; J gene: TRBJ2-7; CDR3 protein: CAWSSISEQYF
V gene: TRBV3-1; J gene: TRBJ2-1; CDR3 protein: CASSRTVDEQFF
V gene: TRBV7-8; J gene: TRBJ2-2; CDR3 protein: CASSIRTSGSTGELFF
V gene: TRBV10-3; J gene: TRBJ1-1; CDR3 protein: CAISEGHTEAFF
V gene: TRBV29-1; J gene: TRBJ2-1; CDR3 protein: CSVAAGPGNEQFF
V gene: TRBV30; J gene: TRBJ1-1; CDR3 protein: CAWMNGLNTEAFF
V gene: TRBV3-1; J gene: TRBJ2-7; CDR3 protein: CASSLTIYEQYF
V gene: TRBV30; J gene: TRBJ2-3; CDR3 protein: CAWSVGGGRADTQYF
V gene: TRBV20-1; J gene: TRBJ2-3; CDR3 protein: CSATGQGLAGGPTDTQYF
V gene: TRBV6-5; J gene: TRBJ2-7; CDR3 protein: CASGLLADPQMYEQYF
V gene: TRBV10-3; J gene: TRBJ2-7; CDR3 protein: CAIRQGEGGGYEQYF
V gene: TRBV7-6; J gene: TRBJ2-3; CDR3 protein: CASSLVGYADTQYF
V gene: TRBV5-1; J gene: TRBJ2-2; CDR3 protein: CASRGQSATGELFF
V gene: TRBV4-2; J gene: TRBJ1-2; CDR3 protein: CASSQDGTESNYGYTF
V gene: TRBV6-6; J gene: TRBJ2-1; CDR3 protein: CASSYGAGGVYEQFF
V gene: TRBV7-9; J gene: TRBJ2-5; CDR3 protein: CASSLAASSETQYF
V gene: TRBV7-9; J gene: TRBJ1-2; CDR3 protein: CASSPTGGGNGYTF
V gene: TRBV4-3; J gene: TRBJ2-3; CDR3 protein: CASSQVMGEPADTQYF
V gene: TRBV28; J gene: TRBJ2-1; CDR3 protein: CASRLGRIASYNEQFF
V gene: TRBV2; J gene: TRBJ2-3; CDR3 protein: CASSPGLAGSGTDTQYF